The rows below give T cell receptor beta chains drawn from one sample of a study of naive and memory T cell subsets. TCRdb independently ran MiXCR on the UMI-ligation and nested PCR reads; one entry per CDR3 protein. Of 95,000 to 150,000 distinct CDR3 sequences in the sample, 30% to 45% were seen once. Sequencing input: central memory CD4+ T cells from blood. These receptors all come from a human donor in good health. Both conserved end residues are part of each CDR3. A D gene is named only where the DNA matches it firmly. A clone size is listed for some rows: how often the clone was seen (once, few, many), or a class if it is expanded.

NA	TRBV11-2	TRBJ1-1	NA	CASSLQGRRLTEAFF	TGTGCCAGCAGCTTACAAGGCCGTAGGCTCACTGAAGCTTTCTTT
NA	TRBV7-2	TRBJ2-3	TRBD2	CASSLGRLAGDLTDTQYF	TGTGCCAGCAGCTTAGGGCGACTAGCGGGAGACCTCACAGATACGCAGTATTTT
few	TRBV28	TRBJ2-7	NA	CASTTGPREIYEQYF	TGTGCCAGCACAACGGGGCCCAGGGAAATCTACGAGCAGTACTTC
NA	TRBV20-1	TRBJ2-7	NA	CSARDPELGRGQYF	TGCAGTGCTAGAGACCCAGAACTGGGGCGAGGGCAGTACTTC
few	TRBV29-1	TRBJ1-2	NA	CSVGQSGGYTF	TGCAGCGTTGGACAGTCGGGGGGCTACACCTTC
many	TRBV9	TRBJ2-7	NA	CASSVGPLHEQYF	TGTGCCAGCAGCGTAGGACCACTCCACGAGCAGTACTTC
many	TRBV9	TRBJ2-7	TRBD2	CASSLSGREAEQYF	TGTGCCAGCAGCCTTAGCGGGAGGGAGGCCGAGCAGTACTTC
NA	TRBV7-2	TRBJ2-7	TRBD2	CAGSSGTSVYEQYF	TGTGCCGGCAGCTCCGGGACTAGCGTCTACGAGCAGTACTTC
NA	TRBV20-1	TRBJ1-4	NA	CSAQSGGANEKLFF	TGCAGTGCTCAATCGGGGGGAGCTAATGAAAAACTGTTTTTT
few	TRBV29-1	TRBJ1-1	NA	CSVRRDKVRAEAFF	TGCAGCGTGAGACGGGACAAGGTAAGGGCTGAAGCTTTCTTT
NA	TRBV15	TRBJ1-2	TRBD1	CATSRAQGHGYTF	TGTGCCACCAGCAGAGCACAGGGGCATGGCTACACCTTC
NA	TRBV20-1	TRBJ2-3	NA	CSGGAPSTDTQYF	TGCAGTGGAGGGGCGCCATCCACAGATACGCAGTATTTT
few	TRBV7-9	TRBJ1-1	NA	CASSFTLTEHTEAFF	TGTGCCAGCAGCTTTACCCTTACGGAACACACTGAAGCTTTCTTT
NA	TRBV4-2	TRBJ2-1	TRBD1	CASSQTRDRVSSSYNEQFF	TGTGCCAGCAGCCAGACCCGGGACAGAGTCTCTAGCTCCTACAATGAGCAGTTCTTC
NA	TRBV18	TRBJ1-1	NA	CASSQTRDNRNTEAFF	TGTGCCAGCTCACAAACTAGGGACAATCGGAACACTGAAGCTTTCTTT
NA	TRBV29-1	TRBJ2-7	NA	CSVSGTGILVYEQYF	TGCAGCGTTTCCGGAACAGGGATCTTGGTTTACGAGCAGTACTTC
many	TRBV7-2	TRBJ2-1	NA	CASSLARGRYNEQFF	TGTGCCAGCAGCTTAGCGAGGGGGAGGTACAATGAGCAGTTCTTC
NA	TRBV19	TRBJ2-7	NA	CASSSSDRVYEQYF	TGTGCCAGTAGTTCCTCGGACAGAGTCTACGAGCAGTACTTC
NA	TRBV10-3	TRBJ2-2	TRBD1	CAISARTGAGELFF	TGTGCCATCAGTGCCAGAACAGGGGCCGGGGAGCTGTTTTTT
few	TRBV20-1	TRBJ2-1	TRBD2	CSASKGISGRAGNEQFF	TGCAGTGCTAGTAAGGGGATTAGCGGGAGAGCTGGGAATGAGCAGTTCTTC
few	TRBV20-1	TRBJ2-1	TRBD2	CSAQLLAKDEQFF	TGCAGTGCCCAACTACTAGCGAAGGATGAGCAGTTCTTC
NA	TRBV6-2/TRBV6-3	TRBJ2-3	NA	CASSPQRNRGTDTQYF	TGTGCCAGCAGTCCGCAAAGGAACCGCGGCACAGATACGCAGTATTTT
NA	TRBV28	TRBJ1-6	TRBD1	CASRTGSSYNSPLHF	TGTGCCAGTAGGACAGGCAGCTCCTATAATTCACCCCTCCACTTT
NA	TRBV9	TRBJ2-2	TRBD1	CASSVEGTATGELFF	TGTGCCAGCAGCGTAGAGGGGACAGCGACCGGGGAGCTGTTTTTT
NA	TRBV20-1	TRBJ2-3	TRBD1	CSARTGDITDTQYF	TGCAGTGCTCGGACAGGGGACATCACAGATACGCAGTATTTT
NA	TRBV2	TRBJ2-7	NA	CASRPGTEVYEQYF	TGTGCCAGCAGACCCGGGACGGAAGTCTACGAGCAGTACTTC
NA	TRBV5-4	TRBJ2-7	NA	CASSLNPSRGGTFYEQYF	TGTGCCAGCAGCCTAAACCCATCCCGAGGAGGGACCTTCTACGAGCAGTACTTC
NA	TRBV28	TRBJ2-7	NA	CASSTSELIAMHEQYF	TGTGCCAGCAGTACGTCCGAATTGATAGCGATGCACGAGCAGTACTTC
NA	TRBV7-2	TRBJ2-7	NA	CASSSGTKISEQYF	TGTGCCAGCAGCTCCGGGACGAAAATCAGCGAGCAGTACTTC
NA	TRBV28	TRBJ2-1	TRBD2	CASSSSGTSGRRSYNEQFF	TGTGCCAGCAGTTCCTCAGGGACTAGCGGGCGTCGCTCCTACAATGAGCAGTTCTTC
few	TRBV25-1	TRBJ2-1	NA	CASRGQLNNEQFF	TGTGCCAGCAGAGGACAGTTAAACAATGAGCAGTTCTTC
NA	TRBV3-1	TRBJ2-1	TRBD1	CASSGQDRDSYNEQFF	TGTGCCAGCAGCGGACAAGACAGGGACTCCTACAATGAGCAGTTCTTC
NA	TRBV20-1	TRBJ1-2	NA	CSATGGGLGAYGYTF	TGCAGTGCTACCGGAGGTGGGCTTGGGGCTTATGGCTACACCTTC
many	TRBV25-1	TRBJ2-1	TRBD1	CASSSTGGPYNEQFF	TGTGCCAGCAGCTCCACAGGGGGCCCTTACAATGAGCAGTTCTTC
NA	TRBV7-9	TRBJ2-3	NA	CASSLEVGDTQYF	TGTGCCAGCAGCTTAGAGGTTGGGGATACGCAGTATTTT
NA	TRBV6-1	TRBJ1-2	TRBD1	CASSEAPRTGGYYGYTF	TGTGCCAGCAGTGAAGCGCCCAGGACAGGGGGCTACTATGGCTACACCTTC
few	TRBV9	TRBJ2-1	TRBD2	CASSVGVGGPSYNEQFF	TGTGCCAGCAGCGTAGGAGTGGGAGGGCCATCCTACAATGAGCAGTTCTTC
NA	TRBV2	TRBJ2-1	TRBD1	CASTLTGGVANEQFF	TGTGCCAGCACCTTGACAGGGGGCGTCGCAAATGAGCAGTTCTTC
NA	TRBV20-1	TRBJ2-7	TRBD2	CSARNLAGSYEQYF	TGCAGTGCTAGGAATCTAGCGGGTTCCTACGAGCAGTACTTC
NA	TRBV28	TRBJ1-3	NA	CASSFGGSRGNTIYF	TGTGCCAGCAGTTTTGGGGGATCAAGGGGAAACACCATATATTTT
NA	TRBV20-1	TRBJ1-5	NA	CSASRGDGNQPQHF	TGCAGTGCTAGCCGGGGCGATGGAAATCAGCCCCAGCATTTT
NA	TRBV10-3	TRBJ2-5	NA	CAISVGLQETQYF	TGTGCCATCAGTGTGGGATTACAAGAGACCCAGTACTTC
NA	TRBV7-9	TRBJ1-2	TRBD1	CASNPGQGDYGYTF	TGTGCCAGCAATCCCGGACAGGGAGATTATGGCTACACCTTC
few	TRBV20-1	TRBJ2-3	TRBD2	CSARSPSGRADTQYF	TGCAGTGCTAGATCCCCTAGCGGGAGGGCAGATACGCAGTATTTT
many	TRBV6-5	TRBJ2-1	NA	CASSYSNLNEQFF	TGTGCCAGCAGTTACTCGAACCTTAATGAGCAGTTCTTC
once	TRBV7-2	TRBJ1-1	NA	CASSRDPQSGAEAFF	TGTGCCAGCAGCAGAGACCCGCAGTCTGGCGCGGAAGCTTTCTTT